This entry features one T cell receptor (beta chain) sequence. The table lists this clone with a few counts. Its cognate antigen has yet to be identified. No much larger clone is present one base from it, and per-base qualities are unavailable. This specimen belongs to a study of cytomegalovirus exposure and HLA in healthy donors (dated by TCRdb to 2015 to 2018). About the study as a whole: An earlier analysis of approximately 550 of the donors reported more than 250 Gb of sequence data and roughly 100 million unique TCR beta sequences from about 179 million T cells. Roughly 300 gigabases of sequencing data and roughly 90 million unique TCR sequences were included in an early release covering about 600 HLA-typed donors. Of the approximately 400 genotyped donors, 65% to 90% fell in the genetic ancestry cluster associated with self-reported Caucasian donors. The study aimed to test whether cataloging public T cell receptors could reveal signatures of past pathogen exposure. The study used immunosequencing to profile the T cell repertoires of approximately 650 subjects and linked those repertoires to cytomegalovirus serostatus. A separate validation cohort of about 110 different subjects was used in addition to the approximately 640-subject first cohort. To predict cytomegalovirus infection status, the study combined high-throughput TCR immunosequencing, statistical association of individual TCRs with disease status, and machine learning. A later analysis re-analyzed previously published TCR beta repertoires from approximately 670 donors and added high-resolution HLA genotyping to study TCR occurrence patterns. In the later analysis, no new phenotypic data were used to find candidate immune exposures; instead, reliance was placed on TCR beta sequences and their occurrence across donors. An earlier analysis of around 580 of the donors used high-throughput TCR beta sequencing to judge whether each TCR beta V gene segment behaved as functional or pseudogenic. Donor age, sex, ethnicity and CMV serostatus were compiled together with the repertoire data. A later genetic analysis used genome-wide SNP genotypes for 398 of the 666 donors, treating that subset as a discovery cohort. Every repertoire in the discovery cohort had been generated on one and the same sequencing platform. HLA typing included class I and class II loci at four-digit resolution. The number of donors typed differed by locus, with roughly 620-630 for A, B, C, DRB1 and DQB1, 522 for DQA1, over 600 for DPA1, and around 430 for DPB1. Roughly 5 DR-DQ haplotypes were handled as single units for association and clustering, since linkage in the cohort was strong. Across some 400 genotyped donors of the cohort, an average of about 240,000 unique TCR beta nucleotide sequences per donor were sequenced, and 15% to 20% of those sequences were non-productive.

Broader findings and caveats from the paper: Several of the top co-occurrence clusters appeared to be linked to parvovirus B19, influenza, CMV and Epstein-Barr virus, according to a later analysis. Sequencing depth was assumed to be roughly uniform across donors in the presence/absence analyses, though that assumption may not hold. Most TCR sequences were seen in very few donors, while some public TCRs were found in many individuals. Because HLA typing was missing for some donors at each locus, association tests included only the typed subset. V-gene and J-gene trimming of TCR beta chains was associated with a missense DCLRE1C variant in a later genetic analysis, and the association was replicated in an independent cohort. In this cohort, only TCR beta chains were sequenced, and detectable features were limited by the absence of alpha or paired-chain data. Linkage disequilibrium might explain the correlated functional status among segregating V segments, but an unknown experimental factor could not be excluded. Some IMGT-functional V segments, including TRBV6-2 and TRBV6-3, could not be distinguished by the 87-base-pair reads and were therefore excluded. A further reported finding was that TCR beta sequences accurately predicted the HLA-A and HLA-B alleles for most subjects in the first cohort. In vitro tests confirmed that a few of the cytomegalovirus-associated TCR beta chains recognize cytomegalovirus antigens. Broadly in line with IMGT annotations, most TCR beta V segments showed up in productive rearrangements about 87% or about 30% of the time in an earlier analysis of 450 to 600 of the donors. Cytomegalovirus status was reported to be diagnosed by the classifier with high specificity and sensitivity in both the original and validation cohorts. Because counts were too low, fewer than 20 rarely observed V segments, including chromosome 9 orphons, were excluded from the earlier analysis of 587 of the donors. In a later analysis, HLA-associated TCR beta chains were found to be more clonally expanded and to have lower generation probabilities than equally common non-associated chains. A later analysis associated about 17,000 TCR beta sequences with specific HLA alleles at a false discovery rate of 0.05. The authors suggested that the approach could potentially be generalized to other disease states and immunological phenotypes. A later analysis found that TCR association rates varied across HLA loci, with DRB1 alleles showing the most associated TCRs and HLA-C alleles the fewest. A later genetic analysis reported fewer N-insertions in productive TCRs among donors in an Asian-associated ancestry cluster than the roughly 700-donor mean. According to a later analysis, most CMV-associated TCR beta chains appeared to be HLA-restricted, and the HLA associations seemed to be driven largely by CMV exposure. In the study, about 150 TCR beta chains were listed as associated with cytomegalovirus. A cluster of highly shared sequence variants was judged likely to represent a technical artifact of the sequencing pipeline. The only immune exposure information available for the cohort was CMV serostatus. When HLA alleles, especially DR and DQ, strongly co-occurred, attributing TCR associations to individual alleles was difficult.

Taken from cysteine to phenylalanine, the CDR3 has 13 residues. CDR3 DNA only is kept here, 39 bases in frame from base 1. The germline ends are 12 bases apart after V is trimmed by 3 bases and J by 4 bases. Per the germline V gene (reference sequence), GTSNPN is the CDR1 and SVGIG is the CDR2. The library was built by means of the immunoSEQ multiplex PCR assay. For the multiplex PCR, a mixture combining 60 forward primers for TCR Vbeta segments and 13 reverse primers for TCR Jbeta segments was used. Amplification of the CDR3 region of rearranged TCR beta genes was performed with a multiplex PCR assay on genomic DNA. Amplified TCR beta libraries were sequenced as 87-base-pair reads on the Illumina HiSeq System. The published analysis was carried out like this. A later analysis tallied roughly 80 million unique TCR beta chains across the 600 to 700 repertoires, and roughly 11 million of those chains were shared by two or more donors. To remove PCR and sequencing errors, raw reads were error-corrected and collapsed into unique sequences using a nearest-neighbor algorithm that merged closely related sequences. To assign V, D and J gene segments, CDR3 sequences were aligned to IMGT reference sequences. For a sequence to be retained, a match of at least six nucleotides was required to both a V gene segment and a J gene segment. Rearrangements were called productive when the CDR3 lacked stop codons and stayed in frame with V and J; all others were non-productive. Following IMGT convention, CDR3 was defined as the stretch from the second conserved V-encoded cysteine to the conserved J-encoded phenylalanine. The earlier analysis of approximately 590 of the donors excluded any sequence lacking an unambiguous match to a single V gene segment. In an earlier analysis of some 590 of the donors, V segments were called functional above 56.7% productive rearrangements and were called segregating when the between-donor standard deviation exceeded 5%. A statistical classification framework was built for diagnosing cytomegalovirus status from the catalog of TCR beta chain sequences. V and J gene assignment, in a later analysis, came from comparing TCR nucleotide sequences with IMGT/GENE-DB human TR gene sequences. In a later analysis, CDR3 sequences and most-parsimonious VDJ recombination scenarios were assigned using the TCRdist pipeline. In a later analysis, each TCR beta chain was defined by its CDR3 amino acid sequence together with its V-gene family, and reads without a unique V-gene family were excluded. In a later analysis, fewer than 650 highly shared, low-generation-probability nucleotide sequences were removed to address suspected cross-contamination and a sequencing artifact. In a later analysis, a clonal expansion index for each public chain was calculated from normalized within-repertoire ranks of inferred template counts. Generation probabilities in a later analysis came from a VDJ recombination model fitted to out-of-frame rearrangements, and those results were checked against IGoR. Hypergeometric tests were used in a later analysis to score TCR-TCR, TCR-HLA and TCR-CMV co-occurrence, with a repertoire-size bias correction applied to the TCR pairs. False discovery rates were estimated in a later analysis by permuting HLA or CMV assignments 20 times. In a later analysis, co-occurring TCRs were grouped using DBSCAN, and TCRdist sequence similarity was added for clustering within HLA-allele-positive subsets. Repertoires with fewer than 30,000 or more than 120,000 public chains were left out of co-occurrence clustering, as were several repertoires with anomalous nucleotide sharing. TCRdb mirrors the immuneACCESS table, restricted to in-frame sequences. Some clones are absent from its copies; in checked studies, under half trace to an unresolved V gene, and the reason for the others is unknown. V, J and clone size are taken as reported in that table, and D and trimming were inferred from the DNA itself. For this sample the table gives under 200,000 clones, of which approximately 79% were detected only once. The ten biggest clones cover around 15% of the sample.

The cohort consisted of 666 healthy bone marrow donors. Cohort members were all nominally healthy when sampled, although unrecorded immune exposures were likely present. The donor was CMV seropositive and was included in the group of some 290 seropositive cohort members. Every donor gave a peripheral blood sample, and the peripheral blood mononuclear cells from that sample were used for TCR beta sequencing. Genomic DNA extraction from the blood cell samples was performed with the Qiagen DNeasy Blood Extraction Kit. Sample: PBMCs. The TCR was taken from a man between 45 and 60 years old in good health and CMV-seropositive. This receptor chain uses TRBV30 and TRBJ1-2; D gene: possibly TRBD1, on 6 matching bases. The DNA sequence is TGTGCCTGGAGGAAAGGGGGATTCTATGGCTACACCTTC. Its protein is CAWRKGGFYGYTF.